The 29 T cell receptor beta chains listed next were all sequenced from one sample in a study of OX40 agonist ivuxolimab in advanced cancers. The data were produced by immunoSEQ multiplex PCR, yet TCRdb's version contains in-frame clones alone and is incomplete. The profile shows fewer than 85,000 clones, roughly four fifths of them singletons. The sequences come from CD4+ or CD8+ T cells sorted from blood, collected in a trial of the OX40 agonist ivuxolimab. Source of these receptors: an adult with an advanced solid tumor such as melanoma, head and neck, liver or kidney cancer.

The J gene is TRBJ2-5, the V gene TRBV15; D unresolved. Germline V gives CDR1 LNHNV, CDR2 YYDKDF (reference sequence). The germline V and J ends were trimmed by 0 bases and 0 bases, with 11 bases remaining between them. The CDR3 loop spans 16 amino acids. For the CDR3, the DNA is TGTGCCACCAGCAGAGATAGACAATTGTACCAAGAGACCCAGTACTTC. This sequence encodes CATSRDRQLYQETQYF.

The rearrangement links TRBV7-9 to TRBJ2-5, with D unresolved. Trimming shortened V by 5 bases and J by 2 bases, and 15 bases separated the two germline ends. This CDR3 has 15 amino acids. Germline CDR1 reads SEHNR; CDR2 reads FQNEAQ (reference sequence). This CDR3 is CASSSLGRIQETQYF. The CDR3, as DNA: TGTGCCAGCAGCAGCTTAGGGCGGATACAAGAGACCCAGTACTTC.

The genes are TRBV18 and TRBJ1-6, with a weak D call TRBD1 (6 bases). The CDR3 has 15 residues. With 3 bases removed from V and 10 bases from J, the gap between germline ends came to 16 bases. Germline assignment: CDR1 KGHSH and CDR2 LQKENI. CDR3 nucleotide sequence: TGTGCCAGCTCACCCCTCCCAGGGGTGGAGTCACCCCTCCACTTT. Its protein is CASSPLPGVESPLHF.

The chain joins TRBV28 to TRBJ2-7; no clear D gene. V was clipped by 8 bases and J by 0 bases, with 17 bases between them. CDR3 length equals 15 residues. The germline V gene encodes CDR1 MDHEN and CDR2 SYDVKM. In nucleotides, the CDR3 is TGTGCCAGCCGACCCCCAGCCGGACCCTCCTACGAGCAGTACTTC. This sequence encodes CASRPPAGPSYEQYF.

The chain joins TRBV6-1 to TRBJ1-4, with D unclear. V lost 8 bases and J lost 7, with 17 bases in between. Germline-derived CDR1 and CDR2 are MNHNS and SASEGT. This CDR3 is built from 14 residues. The CDR3 spells CASSAVGSGEKLFF. In DNA form, the CDR3 reads TGTGCCAGCTCGGCAGTGGGGTCAGGTGAAAAACTGTTTTTT.

The rearrangement joins TRBV13 to TRBJ1-3; D is unresolved. Germline V gives CDR1 PRHDT, CDR2 FYEKMQ (reference sequence). The germline V and J ends were trimmed by 0 bases and 3 bases, with 6 bases remaining between them. The CDR3 runs 14 residues. The CDR3 nucleotides read TGTGCCAGCAGCTTAGGTCGAGGTGGAAACACCATATATTTT. Residues: CASSLGRGGNTIYF.

This clone showed up just once. J is TRBJ2-7 and V is TRBV5-1; TRBD2 matches 8 bases. Germline CDR1 is SGHRS and CDR2 is YFSETQ. The junction had 4 bases not matched to a gene; V was cut back by 2 bases and J by 3 bases. The CDR3 spans 14 residues. The DNA of the CDR3 is TGCGCCAGCAGCTTTAGGAGCGGGGGCTACGAGCAGTACTTC. This gives the protein CASSFRSGGYEQYF.

The chain employs TRBV6-1 and TRBJ2-7; 8 bases map to TRBD1. V lost 4 bases to trimming and J lost 6 bases; unmatched junction nucleotides: 5. The CDR3 contains 13 residues. Germline V gives CDR1 MNHNS, CDR2 SASEGT. This CDR3 is CASSGTGLGEQYF. In DNA form, the CDR3 reads TGTGCCAGCAGTGGGACAGGGCTTGGCGAGCAGTACTTC.

J is TRBJ1-5 and V is TRBV28; 7 bases agree with TRBD1. Germline CDR1 MDHEN, CDR2 SYDVKM. V lost 6 bases and J lost 3; bases outside the gene matches: 5. This CDR3 has 14 amino acids. CDR3: CASRPTGINQPQHF. The CDR3 DNA reads as TGTGCCAGCAGGCCGACAGGGATCAATCAGCCCCAGCATTTT.

The rearrangement links TRBV11-3 to TRBJ2-1, with a weak D call TRBD1 (7 bases). The germline V and J ends were trimmed by 2 bases and 4 bases, with 12 bases remaining between them. Germline assignment: CDR1 SGHNT and CDR2 YENEEA. The CDR3 runs to 15 residues. The CDR3, as DNA: TGTGCCAGCAGCTTACAGGCAGGGGGGTACAATGAGCAGTTCTTC. It specifies CASSLQAGGYNEQFF.

The chain couples TRBV7-2 to TRBJ2-6; D gene uncertain. The ends were cut back, 3 bases at V and 4 bases at J, with 4 bases in the middle. The germline gives CDR1 SGHTA, CDR2 FQGNSA. CDR3 size: 13 residues. The CDR3 DNA sequence: TGTGCCAGCAGCTTCGCCGGGGCCAACGTCCTGACTTTC. Amino acid sequence: CASSFAGANVLTF.

This chain uses TRBV6-5 with TRBJ1-2, with TRBD1 matching 7 bases. CDR3 length equals 14 residues. V trimming: 8 bases; J trimming: 2 bases; junction bases outside the gene matches: 8. Germline CDR1 MNHEY, CDR2 SVGAGI. CDR3 bases: TGTGCCAGCTGCAGGACAGGCGGAAACTATGGCTACACCTTC. Protein sequence: CASCRTGGNYGYTF.

V and J are TRBV5-4 and TRBJ2-1, with 7 bases fitting TRBD2. The CDR3 consists of 14 residues. CDR1 and CDR2 (germline): SGHNT, YYREEE (reference sequence). V trimming: 4 bases; J trimming: 13 bases; junction bases outside the gene matches: 14. DNA for the CDR3: TGTGCCAGCAGCCCGGGACTATCAGGGAGTCACCAGTTCTTC. It yields the protein CASSPGLSGSHQFF. Full variable domain (rest looked up from reference TRBV5-4 and TRBJ2-1): ETGVTQSPTHLIKTRGQQVTLRCSSQSGHNTVSWYQQALGQGPQFIFQYYREEENGRGNFPPRFSGLQFPNYSSELNVNALELDDSALYLCASSPGLSGSHQFFGPGTRLTVL.

The chain links TRBV27 to TRBJ2-1; TRBD2 is a possible D gene (6 bases). The CDR3 consists of 14 residues. In germline, CDR1 is MNHEY, CDR2 SMNVEV (reference sequence). Trimming removed 5 bases from V and 5 bases from J, with 13 bases in between. The CDR3 DNA sequence: TGTGCCAGCAGTAGGCGGGACCGACACAATGAGCAGTTCTTC. Translated, it gives CASSRRDRHNEQFF.

CDR3 in DNA: TGCAGCGCCCTGGACAGGCGGGGTTCGATCTCTGAAGCTTTCTTT. Translated, it gives CSALDRRGSISEAFF. This rearrangement joins TRBV29-1 to TRBJ1-1, with 7 bases identical to TRBD1. This CDR3 has 15 amino acids. Germline CDR1 SQVTM, CDR2 ANQGSEA. With V trimmed by 7 bases and J by 6 bases, 17 bases remained unmatched.

The chain has TRBV6-5 and TRBJ1-2, with 11 bases that match TRBD1. The V gene's germline CDR1 is MNHEY and CDR2 SVGAGI. The CDR3 extends over 15 amino acids. The V segment lost 6 bases and the J segment 8 bases; nucleotides outside the gene matches: 11. CDR3 coding DNA: TGTGCCAGCAGGGCAGGGACAGGGGGAGAAGGAGGCTACACCTTC. Its translation: CASRAGTGGEGGYTF.

The chain recombines TRBV19 with TRBJ1-1, with D maybe TRBD1 (5 bases). The CDR3 contains 15 residues. The V gene's germline CDR1 is LNHDA and CDR2 SQIVND (reference sequence). With 1 base removed from V and 1 base from J, the gap between germline ends came to 10 bases. CDR3 nucleotide sequence: TGTGCCAGTAGTATAGCGGGGCGCAGGAACACTGAAGCTTTCTTT. This translates into CASSIAGRRNTEAFF.

The chain has TRBV20-1 and TRBJ1-1, with a possible D match to TRBD1 (5 bases). Germline values: CDR1 DFQATT, CDR2 SNEGSKA (reference sequence). The V end was cut by 7 bases, the J end by 2 bases, with 8 bases between. The CDR3 consists of 11 residues. The CDR3 region has the DNA TGCAGTGGGGGGATTAACACTGAAGCTTTCTTT. Translating gives CSGGINTEAFF.

This clone has a single count. In DNA, the CDR3 is TGCGCCAGCGGGTCAGGGGATCAGAACACTGAAGCTTTCTTT. It encodes CASGSGDQNTEAFF. The chain couples TRBV5-1 to TRBJ1-1, with D perhaps matching TRBD1 (6 bases). The CDR3 covers 14 residues. Germline V gives CDR1 SGHRS, CDR2 YFSETQ. Trimming shortened V by 7 bases and J by 1 base, and 14 bases separated the two germline ends.

The chain recombines TRBV7-2 with TRBJ2-3, with TRBD2 matching 12 bases. This CDR3 has 17 residues. V trimming: 3 bases; J trimming: 9 bases; junction bases outside the gene matches: 13. The germline V gene has CDR1 SGHTA and CDR2 FQGNSA. CDR3: CASSLSNLAGGPGTQYF. The CDR3, as DNA: TGTGCCAGCAGCTTGTCCAATCTAGCGGGGGGGCCAGGGACGCAGTATTTT. The whole variable domain, remainder taken from reference TRBV7-2 and TRBJ2-3, is GAGVSQSPSNKVTEKGKDVELRCDPISGHTALYWYRQSLGQGLEFLIYFQGNSAPDKSGLPSDRFSAERTGGSVSTLTIQRTQQEDSAVYLCASSLSNLAGGPGTQYFGPGTRLTVL.

The chain's CDR3 is CASSERVGSVQSSYEQYF. The CDR3 DNA reads as TGTGCCAGCAGTGAAAGGGTCGGGAGCGTACAAAGCTCCTACGAGCAGTACTTC. This rearrangement joins TRBV6-4 to TRBJ2-7; D perhaps matches TRBD2 (6 bases). The ends were cut back, 3 bases at V and 0 bases at J, with 21 bases in the middle. This CDR3 contains 18 residues. Looked up from germline, CDR1 is MRHNA and CDR2 is SNTAGT.

The CDR3 loop reads CASSFAGSTDTQYF. CDR3 sequence (DNA): TGCGCCAGCAGCTTTGCCGGAAGCACAGATACGCAGTATTTT. J is TRBJ2-3 and V is TRBV5-1, with D unclear. This CDR3 has 14 residues. V was cut by 2 bases and J by 0 bases, with 7 bases left in between. Germline CDR1 reads SGHRS; CDR2 reads YFSETQ.

This clone was picked up one time. This chain uses TRBV14 with TRBJ2-4; TRBD2 might be the D (6 bases). The V gene lost 1 base and the J gene lost 12 bases, with 7 bases spanning the gap. The length of the CDR3 is 11 residues. CDR1 and CDR2 (germline): SGHDN, FVKESK. The CDR3 loop reads CASSQAGDQYF. In DNA, the CDR3 is TGTGCCAGCAGCCAAGCGGGGGATCAGTACTTC.

This clone was observed a handful of times. The J gene is TRBJ1-5, the V gene TRBV28, with D tentatively TRBD1 (5 bases). The CDR3 has 15 amino acids. Trimming took off 1 base at V and 2 bases at J, with 9 bases between the two ends. CDR1 is MDHEN and CDR2 is SYDVKM in the germline V gene. CDR3 region: CASSLFQGGNQPQHF. The CDR3 DNA reads TGTGCCAGCAGTTTATTCCAGGGTGGCAATCAGCCCCAGCATTTT.

This chain links TRBV28 with TRBJ2-5; perhaps TRBD2 as D (6 bases). Germline CDR1 reads MDHEN; CDR2 reads SYDVKM. Between the trimmed V and J ends, which lost 8 bases and 3 bases, there was a span of 16 bases. CDR3 length: 14 residues. This CDR3 is CASRTLAKEETQYF. In nucleotides, the CDR3 is TGTGCCAGCCGGACCCTAGCGAAGGAAGAGACCCAGTACTTC.

J is TRBJ2-5 and V is TRBV9, with TRBD1 as a possible D gene (6 bases). V was pared by 0 bases and J by 2 bases, with 8 bases between. CDR3 size: 14 residues. Looked up from germline, CDR1 is SGDLS and CDR2 is YYNGEE. The CDR3, as DNA: TGTGCCAGCAGCGTAGGGGGACAACAAGAGACCCAGTACTTC. This sequence encodes CASSVGGQQETQYF.

This chain links TRBV5-8 with TRBJ2-1, with 8 bases identical to TRBD1. The CDR3 contains 15 residues. Germline CDR1 SGHTS, CDR2 YDEGEE. The J segment lost 7 bases and the V segment lost 4 bases, leaving 10 bases of the junction unmatched. The CDR3 DNA reads TGTGCCAGCAGCCCCATCCGACAGGGGAGGAATGAGCAGTTCTTC. Translation: CASSPIRQGRNEQFF. The entire variable domain, with the rest obtained from reference TRBV5-8 and TRBJ2-1, is as follows: EAGVTQSPTHLIKTRGQQATLRCSPISGHTSVYWYQQALGLGLQFLLWYDEGEERNRGNFPPRFSGRQFPNYSSELNVNALELEDSALYLCASSPIRQGRNEQFFGPGTRLTVL.

The chain links TRBV5-1 to TRBJ2-5; 8 nucleotides match TRBD2. V shed 4 bases and J 5 bases; nucleotides not matched to a gene: 7. Germline V gene lookup returns CDR1 SGHRS and CDR2 YFSETQ. This CDR3 comprises 14 residues. Written as DNA, the CDR3 is TGCGCCAGCAGCATAGGGACTAGTGGGGAGACCCAGTACTTC. It codes for CASSIGTSGETQYF.

The chain combines TRBV5-4 with TRBJ2-2; 9 bases match TRBD2. The ends lost 4 bases at V and 3 bases at J; junction bases unmatched: 4. Germline V gives CDR1 SGHNT, CDR2 YYREEE (reference sequence). The CDR3 extends over 15 amino acids. CDR3 region: CASSRSGSDTGELFF. CDR3 in DNA: TGTGCCAGCAGCCGTAGCGGGAGCGACACCGGGGAGCTGTTTTTT.